This TCR beta chain was sequenced for a study of CD8 T cells in Susac syndrome. Points from the study as a whole: That the number of individuals in its TCR sequencing and HLA analysis was relatively small was acknowledged by the study.

Reverse transcription of about 0.5 to 1 ug RNA used random hexamers. TCR beta CDR3 was amplified by immunoSEQ multiplex PCR. This amplification extended across 54 Vbeta and 13 Jbeta segments. TCRdb processed the immunoSEQ multiplex PCR reads anew with MiXCR; each CDR3 protein has one entry. Here the sample spans around 120,000 distinct CDR3 sequences, approximately 94% being singletons. The germline V gene encodes CDR1 MNHEY and CDR2 SVGAGI. The germline V and J ends were trimmed by 4 bases and 15 bases, with 13 bases remaining between them. This CDR3 spans 11 amino acids. As regards this clonotype: What it binds is unknown.

TCR beta sequencing covered blood CD8+ and CD4+ T cells. FACS enriched CD8+ TEMRA cells, while bulk CD8+ and CD4+ were negatively isolated. The chain has TRBV6-5 and TRBJ2-1; D is perhaps TRBD2 (6 bases). This sequence originates from a human donor with multiple sclerosis. The sample consisted of CD4+ T cells from PBMCs. CDR3 loop: CASSWSGVVFF. The CDR3 nucleotides are TGTGCCAGCAGTTGGTCGGGGGTGGTGTTCTTC.